This is a list of T cell receptor beta chains from one sample in a study of blood T cell repertoires in COVID-19. The method was immunoSEQ multiplex PCR; TCRdb's version includes in-frame clones alone and lacks a portion of them. The sample records about 180,000 clones, about 88% being singletons. Sequencing was performed on peripheral blood. These receptor sequences come from a woman under 40 with active or convalescent COVID-19. The CDR3 runs from the conserved cysteine through the conserved F or W. The D gene is left open where the match is weak. The size field is filled for only some rows; it gives once, few, many or a size class.

d_gene,v_gene,abundance,j_gene,CDR3nt,CDR3aa
TRBD1,TRBV11-2,.,TRBJ1-1,TGTGCCAGCAGCTCCGGGACAGGGTTTGAGACTGAAGCTTTCTTT,CASSSGTGFETEAFF
.,TRBV10-3,many,TRBJ1-2,TGTGCCATCAGTGAGGACGGAGCGCTCTATGGCTACACCTTC,CAISEDGALYGYTF
.,TRBV28,.,TRBJ1-2,TGTGCCAGCAGTTTACGGGGGAGGGCTAACTATGGCTACACCTTC,CASSLRGRANYGYTF
.,TRBV5-5,.,TRBJ1-2,TGTGCCAGCAGCCGTCTCCCCTTCGACTATGGCTACACCTTC,CASSRLPFDYGYTF
TRBD1,TRBV3-1/TRBV3-2,.,TRBJ2-2,TGTGCCAGCAGCCAAAGGGACAGGGGTTACCCCGGGGAGCTGTTTTTT,CASSQRDRGYPGELFF
.,TRBV5-8,.,TRBJ1-3,TGTGCCAGCAGCCGGACAGCCATGGGAAACACCATATATTTT,CASSRTAMGNTIYF
.,TRBV9,.,TRBJ1-5,TGTGCCAGCAGCGTTAATCCCGGGGGCAATCAGCCCCAGCATTTT,CASSVNPGGNQPQHF
.,TRBV19,.,TRBJ1-5,TGTGCCAGTAGTAATCAGGGAAGAGGAAGCAATCAGCCCCAGCATTTT,CASSNQGRGSNQPQHF
TRBD1,TRBV6-2/TRBV6-3,.,TRBJ2-7,TGTGCCAGCACCCCTCGGACAGGGGGCCACGAGCAGTACTTC,CASTPRTGGHEQYF
TRBD1,TRBV5-4,.,TRBJ1-2,TGTGCCAGCAGCTCGGCAAGGACAGGGAGGGGAAATGGCTACACCTTC,CASSSARTGRGNGYTF
.,TRBV10-1,few,TRBJ2-7,TGCGCCAGCAGTGAGATCGCCAGGGCTGGTGAGCAGTACTTC,CASSEIARAGEQYF
.,TRBV7-9,.,TRBJ1-4,TGTGCCAGCAGCTTCGGTACCACTAATGAAAAACTGTTTTTT,CASSFGTTNEKLFF
TRBD1,TRBV19,.,TRBJ1-5,TGTGCCAGTAGCTCGACAGGGAATCAGCCCCAGCATTTT,CASSSTGNQPQHF
.,TRBV2,.,TRBJ2-1,TGTGCCAGCAGGTGGGGGGACGGGCCCTACAATGAGCAGTTCTTC,CASRWGDGPYNEQFF
TRBD2,TRBV18,.,TRBJ2-7,TGTGCCAGCTCACCCGCTAGCGGACCCTACGAGCAGTACTTC,CASSPASGPYEQYF
TRBD2,TRBV7-9,.,TRBJ2-7,TGTGCCAGCAGCTACCCTGAGACTAGCGGGTACGAGCAGTACTTC,CASSYPETSGYEQYF
TRBD2,TRBV7-6,.,TRBJ2-1,TGTGCCAGCAGCCCATACCCCCGACTAGCGGGCGCATTCTACAATGAGCAGTTCTTC,CASSPYPRLAGAFYNEQFF
TRBD2,TRBV18,.,TRBJ2-7,TGTGCCAGCTCAAGTCTAGCGGGGGGGCCAAGCTACGAGCAGTACTTC,CASSSLAGGPSYEQYF
.,TRBV6-1,.,TRBJ1-3,TGTGCCAGCAGTGATTGGCCCTCTGGAAACACCATATATTTT,CASSDWPSGNTIYF
.,TRBV4-2,.,TRBJ1-1,TGTGCCAGCAGCCAACCCAGTCCCAGGGCCACTGAAGCTTTCTTT,CASSQPSPRATEAFF
.,TRBV5-4,.,TRBJ2-6,TGTGCCAGCAGCCTACTGGTCGTCGCCTCTGGGGCCAACGTCCTGACTTTC,CASSLLVVASGANVLTF
.,TRBV6-5,.,TRBJ1-5,TGTGCCAGCAGTTACTCGAGCGATCAGCCCCAGCATTTT,CASSYSSDQPQHF
.,TRBV9,.,TRBJ1-4,TGTGCCAGCAGCACTGACGGAGTATCTAATGAAAAACTGTTTTTT,CASSTDGVSNEKLFF
.,TRBV5-1,.,TRBJ2-1,TGCGCCAGCAGCTTGGCGGGGCGGGAAGACTACAATGAGCAGTTCTTC,CASSLAGREDYNEQFF
.,TRBV2,.,TRBJ2-4,TGTGCCAGCAGTGAATCGGCGGCCCTAGCCAAAAACATTCAGTACTTC,CASSESAALAKNIQYF
.,TRBV10-3,.,TRBJ1-1,TGTGCCATCAGTGAGCCAGCCGGGGGGTGGACTGAAGCTTTCTTT,CAISEPAGGWTEAFF
.,TRBV6-5,.,TRBJ2-7,TGTGCCAGCAGTTACCGACAGGTAACCTACGAGCAGTACTTC,CASSYRQVTYEQYF
.,TRBV27,.,TRBJ1-1,TGTGCCAGCAGTATCAGGGAGAACACTGAAGCTTTCTTT,CASSIRENTEAFF
TRBD2,TRBV11-3,.,TRBJ2-1,TGTGCCAGCAGCGGGACTAGCGGCCCGAATGAGCAGTTCTTC,CASSGTSGPNEQFF
TRBD1,TRBV18,.,TRBJ2-5,TGTGCCAGCTCCCCGGACAGGGATGGGACCCAGTACTTC,CASSPDRDGTQYF
.,TRBV30,.,TRBJ1-4,TGTGCCTGCATGGCAGGGGATGAAAAACTGTTTTTT,CACMAGDEKLFF
.,TRBV7-2,.,TRBJ2-7,TGTGCCAGCAGCTACCCGGGAGCAACCGGGTCCGAGCAGTACTTC,CASSYPGATGSEQYF
.,TRBV7-6,.,TRBJ2-2,TGTGCCAGCAGCTTAGAGTCTAGGTACGCCGGGGAGCTGTTTTTT,CASSLESRYAGELFF
.,TRBV18,.,TRBJ2-2,TGTGCCAGCTCACCGGGCAGGGAAAACACCGGGGAGCTGTTTTTT,CASSPGRENTGELFF
.,TRBV5-1,.,TRBJ1-4,TGCGCCAGCAGCTTAGTAGCAGGGCCGCCTCGGGAACTGTTTTTT,CASSLVAGPPRELFF
.,TRBV28,once,TRBJ2-3,TGTGCCAGCAGCTTTCGACAGTATAGCACAGATACGCAGTATTTT,CASSFRQYSTDTQYF
TRBD2,TRBV5-1,.,TRBJ2-7,TGCGCCAGCAGCTTACTAGCGGACCCCTACGAGCAGTACTTC,CASSLLADPYEQYF